This T cell receptor beta chain was identified in a study of T cell responses to AZD1222 COVID-19 vaccine. The data were produced by immunoSEQ multiplex PCR, yet TCRdb's version contains in-frame clones alone and is incomplete. The table has some 150,000 clones, around nine tenths seen once. Trimming shortened V by 5 bases and J by 8 bases, and 9 bases separated the two germline ends. The V gene's germline CDR1 is MNHEY and CDR2 SMNVEV (reference sequence). The CDR3 extends over 12 amino acids. Sequencing used peripheral blood, obtained 28 days after the second AZD1222 dose. This clonotype was sampled from an adult who received the AZD1222 COVID-19 vaccine. The genes are TRBV27 and TRBJ1-4, with D unclear. CDR3 DNA: TGTGCCAGCAGTCTTATGGGGGAAAAACTGTTTTTT. Protein sequence: CASSLMGEKLFF. The variable domain in full, with the rest retrieved from reference TRBV27 and TRBJ1-4, is EAQVTQNPRYLITVTGKKLTVTCSQNMNHEYMSWYRQDPGLGLRQIYYSMNVEVTDKGDVPEGYKVSRKEKRNFPLILESPSPNQTSLYFCASSLMGEKLFFGSGTQLSVL.